Each of the 29 T cell receptor beta chains below was sequenced from the same sample in a study of cytomegalovirus exposure and HLA in healthy donors. The study ran its PCR with 60 Vbeta and 13 Jbeta primers. This table comes from immunoSEQ multiplex PCR, and its TCRdb copy is limited to in-frame clones, with some not included. The sample yields over 150,000 clones, 65% to 80% seen once. Sequences were obtained from PBMCs. The source is a woman in her fifties or sixties in good health and CMV-seropositive.

This clone was observed a single time. The chain has TRBV28 and TRBJ1-5; possible D gene TRBD1, 6 bases. Between the trimmed V and J ends, which lost 7 bases and 6 bases, there was a span of 13 bases. Germline CDR1 reads MDHEN; CDR2 reads SYDVKM. The CDR3 sequence is 13 residues long. CDR3 DNA sequence: TGTGCCAGCATCACCAGGGGTTCTCAGCCCCAGCATTTT. Residues: CASITRGSQPQHF.

The rearrangement links TRBV29-1 to TRBJ1-1; D remains unclear. Germline values: CDR1 SQVTM, CDR2 ANQGSEA. V was trimmed by 4 bases and J by 1 base, leaving 10 bases between them. This CDR3 has 13 amino acids. CDR3 in DNA: TGCAGCGTTGCGTGGAGCGCGAACACTGAAGCTTTCTTT. Translating it yields CSVAWSANTEAFF.

The rearrangement links TRBV14 to TRBJ1-2; tentatively, D is TRBD1 (6 bases). Deletions cut 3 bases from V and 8 bases from J, with 16 bases between. The CDR3 sequence is 14 residues long. The germline V gene encodes CDR1 SGHDN and CDR2 FVKESK. DNA of the CDR3: TGTGCCAGCAGCCATTCAACAGGGTGGGGCGGCTACACCTTC. Translation gives CASSHSTGWGGYTF.

This chain joins TRBV28 and TRBJ2-1; no definite D call. There are 15 residues in the CDR3. V lost 2 bases to trimming and J lost 5 bases, with 13 bases between them. Germline CDR1 and CDR2: MDHEN and SYDVKM. CDR3 nucleotides: TGTGCCAGCAGTTTAGGAAGCGCCTACAACAATGAGCAGTTCTTC. Its protein is CASSLGSAYNNEQFF.

The chain recombines TRBV7-8 with TRBJ2-5; D might be TRBD2 (6 bases). Germline V CDR1 and CDR2: SGHVS, FQNEAQ. This CDR3 contains 14 residues. V shed 8 bases and J shed 0 bases, with 13 bases lying between them. The CDR3 DNA follows: TGTGCCAGCGCACTAGCACCGCACCAAGAGACCCAGTACTTC. Its translation is CASALAPHQETQYF.

V and J are TRBV7-9 and TRBJ2-7, with 7 positions matching TRBD1. The CDR3 runs to 15 residues. J lost 6 bases, V lost 5 bases, and 13 bases had no gene match. Germline CDR1 and CDR2: SEHNR and FQNEAQ (reference sequence). For the CDR3, the DNA is TGTGCCAGCAGCCGGCAGGGACAGAGAAACCCCGAGCAGTACTTC. Encoded protein: CASSRQGQRNPEQYF.

The chain links TRBV19 to TRBJ2-3; D is uncertain. V was clipped by 6 bases and J by 4 bases, with 2 bases between them. Germline-derived CDR1 and CDR2 are LNHDA and SQIVND (reference sequence). The CDR3 contains 10 residues. Here the CDR3 DNA reads TGTGCCAGTAGCTCAGATACGCAGTATTTT. It encodes CASSSDTQYF.

This chain joins TRBV5-1 and TRBJ1-1; 7 bases are a match to TRBD1. CDR3 length: 14 residues. Germline lookup yields CDR1 SGHRS and CDR2 YFSETQ. The J segment lost 1 base and the V segment lost 6 bases, leaving 6 bases of the junction unmatched. The CDR3 here is CASTPTGANTEAFF. The CDR3 DNA reads as TGCGCCAGCACCCCCACAGGGGCGAACACTGAAGCTTTCTTT.

This clone was seen only a few times. The V call is TRBV4-3, the J call TRBJ1-4, with 9 bases identical to TRBD1. Per germline, CDR1 LGHNA and CDR2 YSLEER. CDR3 size: 15 residues. V was clipped by 4 bases and J by 7 bases; unmatched bases: 7. The CDR3 sequence: CASSPGQGRGEKLFF. The DNA for the CDR3 is TGCGCCAGCAGCCCTGGACAGGGGAGGGGTGAAAAACTGTTTTTT.

The chain carries TRBV12-5 and TRBJ1-1; 8 positions match TRBD1. This CDR3 region has 15 residues. Germline CDR1 LGHNT, CDR2 FRNRAP. V lost 5 bases and J lost 0; bases outside the gene matches: 5. CDR3 amino acids: CASGAGTGLNTEAFF. Here the CDR3 DNA reads TGTGCTAGTGGTGCCGGGACAGGTTTGAACACTGAAGCTTTCTTT.

Here the CDR3 reads CASSLGISGGYTF. CDR3 bases: TGTGCCAGCAGCTTGGGAATATCAGGGGGCTACACCTTC. J is TRBJ1-2 and V is TRBV7-8, with D tentatively TRBD1 (5 bases). This CDR3 is 13 amino acids long. The V end was cut by 3 bases, the J end by 8 bases, with 13 bases between. Germline-derived CDR1 and CDR2 are SGHVS and FQNEAQ.

CDR3 nucleotide sequence: TGCGCCAGCAGTAGGACAGGGTTAACCGGGGAGCTGTTTTTT. Protein sequence: CASSRTGLTGELFF. The rearrangement links TRBV5-1 to TRBJ2-2; TRBD1 matches 8 bases. The CDR3 is made up of 14 amino acids. After removal of 5 bases from V and 5 bases from J, the junction contained 5 bases not matched to a gene. Germline-derived CDR1 and CDR2 are SGHRS and YFSETQ.

The CDR3 reads CASSFETSGSLETQYF. For the CDR3, the DNA is TGTGCCAGCAGTTTTGAGACTAGCGGGAGTTTAGAGACCCAGTACTTC. The gene calls are TRBV28 and TRBJ2-5; 12 bases fit TRBD2. With V trimmed by 3 bases and J by 4 bases, 6 bases remained unmatched. The CDR3 has 16 residues. Germline V gives CDR1 MDHEN, CDR2 SYDVKM.

This clone was detected once. The chain carries TRBV5-1 and TRBJ2-7; 7 bases are shared with TRBD2. The CDR3 contains 12 residues. The V and J ends lost 4 bases and 7 bases, in that order; junction bases with no gene match: 5. CDR1 SGHRS and CDR2 YFSETQ come from the germline V gene. CDR3 residues: CASSGQGGEQYF. DNA of the CDR3: TGCGCCAGCAGCGGGCAGGGAGGGGAGCAGTACTTC.

This clone has more than one count but fewer than ten. CDR3 coding DNA: TGTGCCAGCAGGCCAACTGGAGAGGGGGACTATGGCTACACCTTC. Translated: CASRPTGEGDYGYTF. V is TRBV6-5 and J is TRBJ1-2; possibly TRBD1 for D (6 bases). The V gene's germline CDR1 is MNHEY and CDR2 SVGAGI. Trimming pared 6 bases from V and 3 bases from J, leaving 17 bases between. The CDR3 is 15 amino acids.

The V gene is TRBV7-8, the J gene TRBJ2-1, with D hard to call. The CDR3 is made up of 11 amino acids. In germline, CDR1 is SGHVS, CDR2 FQNEAQ. V gave up 3 bases and J gave up 6 bases, with 3 bases separating them. CDR3 amino acids: CASSFSNEQFF. The CDR3 region has the DNA TGTGCCAGCAGCTTCTCCAATGAGCAGTTCTTC. The entire variable domain, with the rest obtained from reference TRBV7-8 and TRBJ2-1, is as follows: GAGVSQSPRYKVAKRGQDVALRCDPISGHVSLFWYQQALGQGPEFLTYFQNEAQLDKSGLPSDRFFAERPEGSVSTLKIQRTQQEDSAVYLCASSFSNEQFFGPGTRLTVL.

The gene calls are TRBV18 and TRBJ1-2; D gene ambiguous. The V gene's germline CDR1 is KGHSH and CDR2 LQKENI. Trimming took 6 bases from V and 3 from J, leaving 14 bases between them. There are 14 residues in the CDR3. In DNA, the CDR3 is TGTGCCAGCTCTCCTTCCCTCGAGGACTATGGCTACACCTTC. Translating gives CASSPSLEDYGYTF.

The rearrangement links TRBV10-3 to TRBJ2-3, with D possibly being TRBD2 (7 bases). The CDR3 covers 17 residues. Germline lookup yields CDR1 ENHRY and CDR2 SYGVKD. V dropped 3 bases and J dropped 4 bases, with 20 bases sitting between them. The CDR3 DNA is TGTGCCATCAGTGATCGCTCCTCCCAGGGGAGGGCAGATACGCAGTATTTT. Amino acid sequence: CAISDRSSQGRADTQYF.

V usage is TRBV19 and J usage is TRBJ2-7; TRBD1 aligns across 10 bases. The V gene end was trimmed by 0 bases and the J gene end by 5 bases; junction bases not matched to a gene: 4. The CDR3 is made up of 15 amino acids. The germline gives CDR1 LNHDA, CDR2 SQIVND (reference sequence). The CDR3 here is CASSIESGTGDEQYF. DNA for the CDR3: TGTGCCAGTAGTATAGAAAGCGGGACAGGGGACGAGCAGTACTTC.

The rearrangement uses TRBV5-6 and TRBJ2-7; possible D gene TRBD2, 6 bases. Germline V gene sequence: CDR1 SGHDT, CDR2 YYEEEE. Trimming left V 5 bases short and J 6 bases short, with 18 bases between. CDR3 length: 14 residues. The CDR3 sequence is CASRAAGLGSEQYF. The CDR3 DNA sequence: TGTGCCAGCAGGGCAGCGGGCCTGGGGTCCGAGCAGTACTTC. Looking up the rest from reference TRBV5-6 and TRBJ2-7 gives the full variable domain: DAGVTQSPTHLIKTRGQQVTLRCSPKSGHDTVSWYQQALGQGPQFIFQYYEEEERQRGNFPDRFSGHQFPNYSSELNVNALLLGDSALYLCASRAAGLGSEQYFGPGTRLTVT.

The DNA for the CDR3 is TGCGCCAGCAGCCAATCGGTGGGGCGCGGCTACACCTTC. This codes for CASSQSVGRGYTF. This chain uses TRBV4-3 with TRBJ1-2; possibly TRBD1 for D (5 bases). Germline V CDR1 and CDR2: LGHNA, YSLEER. The CDR3 spans 13 residues. Trimming left V 2 bases short and J 8 bases short, with 12 bases between.

The chain uses TRBV7-9 and TRBJ2-3; TRBD2 matches 9 bases. CDR3 length: 16 residues. Germline V gene sequence: CDR1 SEHNR, CDR2 FQNEAQ (reference sequence). Trimming cost V 3 bases and J 2 bases; bases outside gene matches: 6. CDR3 in amino acids: CASSFHSGGPTDTQYF. The CDR3 DNA sequence: TGTGCCAGCAGCTTTCATAGCGGGGGCCCCACAGATACGCAGTATTTT.

This clone was seen more than once but under ten times. This rearrangement joins TRBV9 to TRBJ1-3; D may be TRBD1 (6 bases). Germline assignment: CDR1 SGDLS and CDR2 YYNGEE. V lost 0 bases and J 4 bases, leaving 11 bases between the germline ends. This CDR3 comprises 15 residues. The CDR3 sequence is CASSVDAGAGNTIYF. CDR3 nucleotides: TGTGCCAGCAGCGTAGATGCGGGGGCAGGAAACACCATATATTTT.

This chain links TRBV29-1 with TRBJ1-1, with 7 bases fitting TRBD1. Germline assignment: CDR1 SQVTM and CDR2 ANQGSEA. The ends lost 4 bases at V and 4 bases at J; junction bases unmatched: 9. The CDR3 has 14 amino acids. CDR3 in DNA: TGCAGCGTTGTAAGGGGGCGACAGGGCACTGAAGCTTTCTTT. Translation gives CSVVRGRQGTEAFF.

V and J are TRBV18 and TRBJ1-1, with a possible D match to TRBD1 (6 bases). V was clipped by 4 bases and J by 3 bases, with 15 bases between them. Germline V CDR1 and CDR2: KGHSH, LQKENI. This CDR3 has 15 amino acids. The CDR3 loop is CASSHTQGLDTEAFF. The CDR3 nucleotides read TGTGCCAGCTCACATACCCAGGGGCTTGACACTGAAGCTTTCTTT.

The chain carries TRBV10-2 and TRBJ2-5; weak D call: TRBD1 (7 bases). Deletions cut 5 bases from V and 4 bases from J, with 11 bases between. Per the germline V gene, CDR1 is WSHSY and CDR2 is SAAADI. The CDR3 extends over 13 amino acids. CDR3 region: CASSYQGGETQYF. Written as DNA, the CDR3 is TGCGCCAGCAGTTACCAGGGGGGAGAGACCCAGTACTTC.

The chain uses TRBV4-3 and TRBJ1-2, with TRBD1 matching over 8 bases. The ends lost 1 base at V and 1 base at J; junction bases unmatched: 14. Germline loops: CDR1 LGHNA, CDR2 YSLEER. CDR3 size: 19 residues. CDR3 loop: CASSQAQAGQGAGNYGYTF. Here the CDR3 DNA reads TGCGCCAGCAGCCAAGCGCAGGCGGGGCAGGGGGCGGGTAACTATGGCTACACCTTC.

The rearrangement uses TRBV6-6 and TRBJ1-2, with 9 bases matching TRBD1. CDR1 and CDR2 from the germline V gene are MNHNY and SVGAGI (reference sequence). V lost 4 bases to trimming and J lost 4 bases; unmatched junction nucleotides: 10. CDR3 length: 16 residues. The CDR3 spells CASSSTTGGVGYGYTF. In DNA form, the CDR3 reads TGTGCCAGCAGTTCCACTACAGGGGGCGTAGGCTATGGCTACACCTTC.

There are a few counts of this clone. V and J are TRBV4-3 and TRBJ1-5; 12 nucleotides match TRBD1. This CDR3 has 17 amino acids. The V gene's germline CDR1 is LGHNA and CDR2 YSLEER. V dropped 3 bases and J dropped 6; count of bases not matched to a gene: 9. The CDR3, as DNA: TGCGCCAGCAGCCAGGCATGGGGACAGGGGGCTTTTCAGCCCCAGCATTTT. Its translation: CASSQAWGQGAFQPQHF.